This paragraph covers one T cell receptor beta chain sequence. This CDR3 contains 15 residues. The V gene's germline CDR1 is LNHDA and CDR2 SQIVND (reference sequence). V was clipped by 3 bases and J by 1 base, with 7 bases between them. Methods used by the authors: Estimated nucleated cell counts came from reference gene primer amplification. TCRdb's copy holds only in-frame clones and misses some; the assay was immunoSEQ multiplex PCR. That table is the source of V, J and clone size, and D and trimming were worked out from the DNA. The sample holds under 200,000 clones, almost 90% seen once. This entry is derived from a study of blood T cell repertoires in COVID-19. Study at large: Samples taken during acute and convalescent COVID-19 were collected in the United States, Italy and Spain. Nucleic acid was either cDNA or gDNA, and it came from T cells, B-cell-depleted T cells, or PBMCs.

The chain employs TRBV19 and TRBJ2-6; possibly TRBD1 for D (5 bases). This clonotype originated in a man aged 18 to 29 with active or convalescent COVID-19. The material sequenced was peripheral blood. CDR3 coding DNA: TGTGCCAGTAGTATTGGACAATCTGGGGCCAACGTCCTGACTTTC. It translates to CASSIGQSGANVLTF. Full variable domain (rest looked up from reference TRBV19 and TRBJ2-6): DGGITQSPKYLFRKEGQNVTLSCEQNLNHDAMYWYRQDPGQGLRLIYYSQIVNDFQKGDIAEGYSVSREKKESFPLTVTSAQKNPTAFYLCASSIGQSGANVLTFGAGSRLTVL.